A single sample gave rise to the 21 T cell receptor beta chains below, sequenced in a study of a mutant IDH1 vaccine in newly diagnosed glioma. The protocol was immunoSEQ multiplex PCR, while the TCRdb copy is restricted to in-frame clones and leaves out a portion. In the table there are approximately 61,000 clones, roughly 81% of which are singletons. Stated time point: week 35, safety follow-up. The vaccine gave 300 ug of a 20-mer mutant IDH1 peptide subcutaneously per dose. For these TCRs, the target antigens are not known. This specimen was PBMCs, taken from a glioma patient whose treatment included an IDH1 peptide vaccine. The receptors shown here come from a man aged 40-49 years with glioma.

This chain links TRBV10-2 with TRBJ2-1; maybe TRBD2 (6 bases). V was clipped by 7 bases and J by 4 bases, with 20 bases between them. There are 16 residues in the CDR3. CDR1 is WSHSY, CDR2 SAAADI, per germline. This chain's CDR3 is CASNGRLGTRYNEQFF. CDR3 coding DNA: TGCGCCAGCAACGGACGGTTGGGGACTCGGTACAATGAGCAGTTCTTC.

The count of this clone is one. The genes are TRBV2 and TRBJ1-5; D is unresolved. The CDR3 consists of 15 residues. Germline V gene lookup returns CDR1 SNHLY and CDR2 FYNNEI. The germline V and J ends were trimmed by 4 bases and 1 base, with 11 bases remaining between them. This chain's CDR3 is CASSGTGGSNQPQHF. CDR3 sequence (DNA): TGTGCCAGCAGTGGGACCGGAGGAAGCAATCAGCCCCAGCATTTT. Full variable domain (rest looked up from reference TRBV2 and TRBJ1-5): EPEVTQTPSHQVTQMGQEVILRCVPISNHLYFYWYRQILGQKVEFLVSFYNNEISEKSEIFDDQFSVERPDGSNFTLKIRSTKLEDSAMYFCASSGTGGSNQPQHFGDGTRLSIL.

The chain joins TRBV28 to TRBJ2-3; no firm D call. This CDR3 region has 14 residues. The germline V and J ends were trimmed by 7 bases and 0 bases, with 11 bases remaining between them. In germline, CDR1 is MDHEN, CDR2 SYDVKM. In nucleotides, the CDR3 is TGTGCCAGCACCCCGACTGGAAGCACAGATACGCAGTATTTT. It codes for CASTPTGSTDTQYF.

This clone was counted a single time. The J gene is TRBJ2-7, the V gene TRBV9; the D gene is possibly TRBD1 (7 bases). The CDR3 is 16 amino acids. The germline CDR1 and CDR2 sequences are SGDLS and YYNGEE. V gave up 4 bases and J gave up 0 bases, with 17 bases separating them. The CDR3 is CASSPWTGGISYEQYF. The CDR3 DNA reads TGTGCCAGCAGCCCTTGGACAGGCGGGATCTCCTACGAGCAGTACTTC.

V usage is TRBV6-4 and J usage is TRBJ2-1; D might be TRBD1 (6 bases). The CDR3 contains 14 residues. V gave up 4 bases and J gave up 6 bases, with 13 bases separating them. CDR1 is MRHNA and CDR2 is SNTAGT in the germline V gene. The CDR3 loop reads CASSAGDGGNEQFF. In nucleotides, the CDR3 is TGTGCCAGCAGTGCAGGGGATGGAGGCAATGAGCAGTTCTTC.

CDR3 DNA sequence: TGCGCCAGCAGTGCGGTGCCTGCGGGACTAGCGGGAGCTCCCGGGGAGCTGTTTTTT. Protein: CASSAVPAGLAGAPGELFF. The genes are TRBV10-1 and TRBJ2-2; 14 positions match TRBD2. V dropped 4 bases and J dropped 6; count of bases not matched to a gene: 13. This CDR3 region has 19 residues. In germline, CDR1 is WNHNN, CDR2 SYGVQD (reference sequence).

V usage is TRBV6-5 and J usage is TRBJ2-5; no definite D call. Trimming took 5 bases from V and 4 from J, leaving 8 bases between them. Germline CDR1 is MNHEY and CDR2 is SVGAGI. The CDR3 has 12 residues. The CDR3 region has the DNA TGTGCCAGCAGTCCAGGATTAGAGACCCAGTACTTC. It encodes CASSPGLETQYF.

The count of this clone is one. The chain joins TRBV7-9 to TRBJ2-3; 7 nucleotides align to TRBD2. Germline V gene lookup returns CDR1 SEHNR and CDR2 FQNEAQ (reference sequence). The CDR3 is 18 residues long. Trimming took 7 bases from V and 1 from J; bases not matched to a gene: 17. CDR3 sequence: CASTDPTSPKGRTDTQYF. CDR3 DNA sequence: TGTGCCAGCACCGACCCGACTAGCCCCAAGGGTCGCACAGATACGCAGTATTTT.

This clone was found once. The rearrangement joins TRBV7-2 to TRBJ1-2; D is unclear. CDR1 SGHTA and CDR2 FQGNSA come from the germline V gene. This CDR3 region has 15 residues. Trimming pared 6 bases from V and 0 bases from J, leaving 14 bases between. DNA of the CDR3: TGTGCCAGCAGTACCCCGGGGAGGGCTAACTATGGCTACACCTTC. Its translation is CASSTPGRANYGYTF.

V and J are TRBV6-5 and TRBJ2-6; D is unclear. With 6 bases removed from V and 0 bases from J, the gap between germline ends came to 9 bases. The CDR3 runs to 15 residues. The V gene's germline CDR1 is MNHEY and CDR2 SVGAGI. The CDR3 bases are TGTGCCAGCAGGGCGTTGGCCTCTGGGGCCAACGTCCTGACTTTC. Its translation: CASRALASGANVLTF.

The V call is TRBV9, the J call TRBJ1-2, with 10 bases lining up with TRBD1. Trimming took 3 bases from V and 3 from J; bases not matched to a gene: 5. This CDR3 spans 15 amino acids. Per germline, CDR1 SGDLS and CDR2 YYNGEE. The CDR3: CASSEGDRGDYGYTF. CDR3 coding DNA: TGTGCCAGCAGCGAGGGGGACAGGGGTGACTATGGCTACACCTTC.

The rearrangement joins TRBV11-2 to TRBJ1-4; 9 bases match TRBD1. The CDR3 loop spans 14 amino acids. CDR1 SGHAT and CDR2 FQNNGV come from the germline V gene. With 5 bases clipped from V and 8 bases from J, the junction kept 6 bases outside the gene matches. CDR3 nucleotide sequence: TGTGCCAGCAGCGCGGGACAGGGAGGGGAAAAACTGTTTTTT. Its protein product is CASSAGQGGEKLFF.

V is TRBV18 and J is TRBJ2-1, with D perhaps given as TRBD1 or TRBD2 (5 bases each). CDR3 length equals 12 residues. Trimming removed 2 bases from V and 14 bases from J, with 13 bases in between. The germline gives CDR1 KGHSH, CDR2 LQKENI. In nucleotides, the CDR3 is TGTGCCAGCTCACCAGGGACCGCAAGGGAGTTCTTC. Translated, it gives CASSPGTAREFF.

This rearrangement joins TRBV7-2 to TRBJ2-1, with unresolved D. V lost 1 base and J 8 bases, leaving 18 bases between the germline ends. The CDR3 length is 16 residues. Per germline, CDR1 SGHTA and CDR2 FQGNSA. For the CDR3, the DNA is TGTGCCAGCAGCTTAGTTTTGCCTAGTAGCTTCCATGAGCAGTTCTTC. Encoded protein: CASSLVLPSSFHEQFF.

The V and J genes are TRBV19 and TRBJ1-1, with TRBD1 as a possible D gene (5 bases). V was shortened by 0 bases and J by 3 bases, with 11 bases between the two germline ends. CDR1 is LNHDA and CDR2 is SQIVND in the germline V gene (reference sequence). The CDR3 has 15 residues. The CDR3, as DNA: TGTGCCAGTAGTATAGATGGAAGGGGCGACACTGAAGCTTTCTTT. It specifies CASSIDGRGDTEAFF.

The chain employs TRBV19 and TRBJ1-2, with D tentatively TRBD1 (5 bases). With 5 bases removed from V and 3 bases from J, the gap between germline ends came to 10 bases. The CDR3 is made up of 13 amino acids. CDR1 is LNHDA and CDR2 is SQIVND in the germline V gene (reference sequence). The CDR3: CASSLGPYYGYTF. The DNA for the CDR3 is TGTGCCAGTAGTTTGGGACCGTACTATGGCTACACCTTC.

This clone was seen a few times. CDR3 DNA sequence: TGTGCCAGCAGAGTACAGGGCCTTTATACCGGGGAGCTGTTTTTT. It translates to CASRVQGLYTGELFF. The chain has TRBV6-1 and TRBJ2-2, with D perhaps matching TRBD1 (6 bases). Germline loops: CDR1 MNHNS, CDR2 SASEGT. With 6 bases removed from V and 5 bases from J, the gap between germline ends came to 16 bases. This CDR3 has 15 residues.

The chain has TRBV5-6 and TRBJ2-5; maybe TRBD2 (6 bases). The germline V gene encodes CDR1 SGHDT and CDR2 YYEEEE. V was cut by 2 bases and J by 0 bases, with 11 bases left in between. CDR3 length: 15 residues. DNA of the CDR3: TGTGCCAGCAGCTTTAGCGGTTCGTACCAAGAGACCCAGTACTTC. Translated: CASSFSGSYQETQYF.

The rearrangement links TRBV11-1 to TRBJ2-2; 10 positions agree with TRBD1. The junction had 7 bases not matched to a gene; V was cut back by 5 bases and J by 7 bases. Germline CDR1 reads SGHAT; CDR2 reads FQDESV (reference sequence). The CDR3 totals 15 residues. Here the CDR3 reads CASSLGTGEDGELFF. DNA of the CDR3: TGTGCCAGCAGCCTAGGGACAGGGGAGGACGGGGAGCTGTTTTTT.

The CDR3 coding sequence is TGTGCCAGCAGGGGGACAGGGGGCGGGGGATATAGCACAGATACGCAGTATTTT. Translating gives CASRGTGGGGYSTDTQYF. This rearrangement joins TRBV25-1 to TRBJ2-3; TRBD1 matches at 12 bases. V gave up 6 bases and J gave up 0 bases; unmatched junction bases: 10. CDR1 is MGHDK and CDR2 is SYGVNS in the germline V gene. The CDR3 runs 18 residues.

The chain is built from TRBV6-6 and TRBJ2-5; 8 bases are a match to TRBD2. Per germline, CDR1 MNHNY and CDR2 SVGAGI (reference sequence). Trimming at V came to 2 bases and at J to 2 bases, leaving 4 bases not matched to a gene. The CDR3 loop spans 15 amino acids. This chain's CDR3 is CASSYTTSAQETQYF. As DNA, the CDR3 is TGTGCCAGCAGTTACACGACTAGCGCACAAGAGACCCAGTACTTC.